The table lists the clone carrying this TCR beta chain with many counts. Mismatch with germline at one junction end may stem from a read error. This CDR3 is built from 13 residues. One entry per CDR3 protein results from TCRdb running MiXCR on the RT-PCR reads. The table includes about 680,000 distinct CDR3 sequences, around 14% detected once. Sequenced: memory CD4+ T cells from blood. This TCR was sampled from a female donor in good health, serving as a healthy control. V gene TRBV12-3 or TRBV12-4 combines with J gene TRBJ2-3; D ambiguous. CDR3 in DNA: TGCGCCAGCAGCTTGCCGGGCACAGATACGCAGTATTTT. Translation: CASSLPGTDTQYF.